Below are 2 T cell receptor beta chains sequenced from a single sample in a study of PD-1 blockade in classical Hodgkin lymphoma. Stated time point: cycle 4 day 1 (C4D1), after less than 7 weeks of nivolumab. Following autologous stem cell transplantation, relapse occurred in every patient, and exposure to brentuximab vedotin varied. Sequenced by immunoSEQ multiplex PCR; TCRdb stores in-frame clones only, minus some. The sample holds 100,000 to 120,000 clones, roughly 89% seen once. This specimen was peripheral blood mononuclear cells (PBMCs), taken before the fourth cycle of nivolumab. The source of these receptors is a human donor with classical Hodgkin lymphoma.

The genes are TRBV6-1 and TRBJ2-7; D tentatively reads TRBD1 or TRBD2 (5 bases each). Trimming removed 4 bases at V and 3 bases at J, with 16 bases between. CDR3 length: 15 amino acids. The germline V gene has CDR1 MNHNS and CDR2 SASEGT. As DNA, the CDR3 is TGTGCCAGCAGTGGGGGCCCCGGAGGCGGCTACGAGCAGTACTTC. This gives the protein CASSGGPGGGYEQYF.

The J gene is TRBJ2-5, the V gene TRBV5-5; D is possibly TRBD2 (5 bases). Germline V gene sequence: CDR1 SGHKS, CDR2 YYEKEE (reference sequence). The CDR3 covers 12 residues. V was pared by 2 bases and J by 5 bases, with 7 bases between. Here the CDR3 DNA reads TGTGCCAGCAGCTTTGAGGGTGAGACCCAGTACTTC. Its protein is CASSFEGETQYF.